This T cell receptor beta chain derives from a study of blood T cell repertoires in COVID-19. Study overall: The cDNA or gDNA used as material had been derived from T cells, B-cell-depleted T cells, or PBMCs.

This CDR3 spans 11 amino acids. Trimming took 5 bases from V and 11 from J, leaving 10 bases between them. Looked up from germline, CDR1 is MNHEY and CDR2 is SVGAGI. This clone appeared a few times. Original handling: Reference gene primer amplification yielded estimated nucleated cell counts. Profiled with immunoSEQ multiplex PCR; TCRdb holds only in-frame clones, not every one. V and J calls and clone size follow that table, whereas D and trimming were derived from the DNA. The sample gives fewer than 120,000 clones, approximately 90% of which show up once; approximately 3.4% is in the top ten. The chain combines TRBV6-5 with TRBJ1-5; no firm D call. This clonotype originated in a woman between 50 and 59 years old with acute or convalescent COVID-19. What was sequenced was peripheral blood. CDR3 amino acids: CASSPGGTQHF. The CDR3 DNA follows: TGTGCCAGCAGTCCAGGCGGGACCCAGCATTTT.